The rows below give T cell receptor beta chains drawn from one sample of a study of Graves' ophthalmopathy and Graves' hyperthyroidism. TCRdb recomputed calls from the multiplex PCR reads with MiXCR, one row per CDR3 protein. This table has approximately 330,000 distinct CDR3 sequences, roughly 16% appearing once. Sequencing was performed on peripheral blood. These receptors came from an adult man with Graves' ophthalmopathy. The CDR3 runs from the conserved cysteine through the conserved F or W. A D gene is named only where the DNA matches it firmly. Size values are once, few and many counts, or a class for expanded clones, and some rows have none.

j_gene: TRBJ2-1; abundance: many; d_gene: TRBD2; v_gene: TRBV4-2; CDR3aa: CASSLSNLRLAEDNEQFF; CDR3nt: TGTGCCAGCAGCCTATCTAACCTACGACTAGCCGAGGACAATGAGCAGTTCTTC
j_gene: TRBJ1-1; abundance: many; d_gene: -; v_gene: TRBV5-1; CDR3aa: CASSLWGNSEAFF; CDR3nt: TGCGCCAGCAGCTTATGGGGTAACTCTGAAGCTTTCTTT
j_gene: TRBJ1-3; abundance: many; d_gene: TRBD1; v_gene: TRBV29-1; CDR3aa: CSVLGTGDSGNTIYF; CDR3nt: TGCAGCGTTCTCGGGACAGGGGACTCTGGAAACACCATATATTTT
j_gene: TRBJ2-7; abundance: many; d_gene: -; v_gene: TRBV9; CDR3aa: CASSVVRGTMKVYEQYF; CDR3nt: TGTGCCAGCAGCGTAGTACGGGGGACCATGAAAGTATACGAGCAGTACTTC
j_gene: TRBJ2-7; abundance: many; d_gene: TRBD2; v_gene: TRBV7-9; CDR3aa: CASSFFTSGRAHYEQYF; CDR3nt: TGTGCCAGCAGCTTCTTCACTAGCGGGAGGGCTCACTACGAGCAGTACTTC
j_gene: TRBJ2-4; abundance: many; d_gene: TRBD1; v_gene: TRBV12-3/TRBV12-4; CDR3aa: CASTSTGQGSLAKNIQYF; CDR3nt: TGTGCCAGCACCTCCACGGGACAGGGGTCCCTAGCCAAAAACATTCAGTACTTC
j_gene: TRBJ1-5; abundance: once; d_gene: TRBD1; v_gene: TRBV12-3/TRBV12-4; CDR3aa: CASSTGVSQPQHF; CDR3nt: TGTGCCAGCAGCACAGGGGTGAGTCAGCCCCAGCATTTT
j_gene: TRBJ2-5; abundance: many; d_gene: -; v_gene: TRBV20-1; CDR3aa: CSARDRHETQYF; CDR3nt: TGCAGTGCTAGAGACCGCCACGAGACCCAGTACTTC
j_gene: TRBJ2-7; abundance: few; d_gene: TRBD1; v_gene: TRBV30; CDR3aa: CAWSLGQGTEQYF; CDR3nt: TGTGCCTGGAGTCTGGGACAGGGGACCGAGCAGTACTTC
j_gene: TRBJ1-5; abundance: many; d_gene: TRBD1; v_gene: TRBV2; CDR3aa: CASSGDRNDQPQHF; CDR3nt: TGTGCCAGCAGTGGGGACAGGAACGATCAGCCCCAGCATTTT
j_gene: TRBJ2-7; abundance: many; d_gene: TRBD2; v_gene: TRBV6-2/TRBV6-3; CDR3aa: CASSSLAGGSYEQYF; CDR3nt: TGTGCCAGCAGTTCGCTAGCGGGGGGCTCCTACGAGCAGTACTTC
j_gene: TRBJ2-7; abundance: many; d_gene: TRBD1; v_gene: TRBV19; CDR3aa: CASSIGTGDYEQYF; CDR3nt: TGTGCCAGTAGTATCGGGACAGGGGACTACGAGCAGTACTTC
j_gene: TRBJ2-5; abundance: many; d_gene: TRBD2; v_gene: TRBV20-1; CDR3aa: CSARDPRTSKETQYF; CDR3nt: TGCAGTGCTAGAGATCCCCGGACTAGCAAAGAGACCCAGTACTTC
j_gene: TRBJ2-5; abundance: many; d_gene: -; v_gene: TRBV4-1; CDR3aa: CASSQQETQETQYF; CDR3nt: TGCGCCAGCAGCCAACAGGAAACCCAAGAGACCCAGTACTTC
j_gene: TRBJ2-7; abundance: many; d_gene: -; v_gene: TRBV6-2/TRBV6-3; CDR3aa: CASSSTGYSYEQYF; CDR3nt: TGTGCCAGCAGCTCCACGGGGTACTCCTACGAGCAGTACTTC
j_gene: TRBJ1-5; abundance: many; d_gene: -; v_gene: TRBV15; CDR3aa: CATSSGGNQPQHF; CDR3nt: TGTGCCACCAGCAGTGGGGGCAATCAGCCCCAGCATTTT
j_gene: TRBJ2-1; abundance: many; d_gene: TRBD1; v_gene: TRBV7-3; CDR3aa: CASSPDRGRHNEQFF; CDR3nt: TGTGCCAGCAGCCCAGACAGGGGGAGGCACAATGAGCAGTTCTTC
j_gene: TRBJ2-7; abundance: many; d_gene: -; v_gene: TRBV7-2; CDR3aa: CASRRQEQGIYEQYF; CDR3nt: TGTGCCAGCAGACGTCAAGAACAGGGCATCTACGAGCAGTACTTC
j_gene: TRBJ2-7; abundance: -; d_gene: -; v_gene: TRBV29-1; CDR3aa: CSVEDVGGKSSYEQYF; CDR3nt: TGCAGCGTTGAAGATGTGGGCGGAAAGAGCTCCTACGAGCAGTACTTC
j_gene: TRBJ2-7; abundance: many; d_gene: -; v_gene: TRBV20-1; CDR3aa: CSARDLVKMTGYEQYF; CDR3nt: TGCAGTGCTAGAGACCTGGTCAAAATGACAGGCTACGAGCAGTACTTC
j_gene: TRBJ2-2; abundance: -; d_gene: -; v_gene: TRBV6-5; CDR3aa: CASSYGPGELFF; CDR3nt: TGTGCCAGCAGTTACGGTCCCGGGGAGCTGTTTTTT
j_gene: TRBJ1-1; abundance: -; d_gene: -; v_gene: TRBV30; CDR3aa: CAWRGANTEAFF; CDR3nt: TGTGCCTGGAGAGGGGCGAACACTGAAGCTTTCTTT
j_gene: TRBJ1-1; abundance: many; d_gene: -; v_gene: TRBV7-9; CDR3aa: CASSLGAAGGTEAFF; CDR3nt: TGTGCCAGCAGCTTAGGGGCGGCGGGAGGCACTGAAGCTTTCTTT
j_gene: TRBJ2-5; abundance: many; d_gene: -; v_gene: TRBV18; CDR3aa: CASSPSIQGRQETQYF; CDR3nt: TGTGCCAGCTCACCATCCATCCAGGGAAGGCAAGAGACCCAGTACTTC
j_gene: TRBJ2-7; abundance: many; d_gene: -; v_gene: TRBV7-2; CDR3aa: CASSPFPGYEQYF; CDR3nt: TGTGCCAGCAGCCCCTTCCCTGGGTACGAGCAGTACTTC
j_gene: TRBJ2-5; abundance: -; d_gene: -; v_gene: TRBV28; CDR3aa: CASEPGLRETQYF; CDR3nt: TGTGCCAGCGAACCGGGGTTAAGAGAGACCCAGTACTTC
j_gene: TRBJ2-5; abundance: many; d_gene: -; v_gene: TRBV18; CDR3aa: CASSALGGQETQYF; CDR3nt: TGTGCCAGCTCAGCCCTTGGGGGACAAGAGACCCAGTACTTC
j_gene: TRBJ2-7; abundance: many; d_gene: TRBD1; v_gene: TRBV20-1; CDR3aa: CSARALGTGADYEQYF; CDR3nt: TGCAGTGCTAGAGCCCTGGGGACAGGGGCGGACTACGAGCAGTACTTC
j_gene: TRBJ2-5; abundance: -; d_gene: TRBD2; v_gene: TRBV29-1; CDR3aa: CSVESLAGVQETQYF; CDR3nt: TGCAGCGTTGAAAGTCTAGCGGGAGTCCAAGAGACCCAGTACTTC
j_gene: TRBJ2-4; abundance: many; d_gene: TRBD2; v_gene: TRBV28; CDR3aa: CASSPHSGGWVDIQYF; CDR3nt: TGTGCCAGCAGCCCACACTCGGGGGGGTGGGTGGACATTCAGTACTTC
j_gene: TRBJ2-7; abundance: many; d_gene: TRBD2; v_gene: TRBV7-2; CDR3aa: CASSYSGNSCEQYF; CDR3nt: TGTGCCAGCAGCTATAGCGGGAACTCCTGCGAGCAGTACTTC
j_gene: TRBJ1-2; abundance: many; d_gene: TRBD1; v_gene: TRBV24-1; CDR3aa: CATSEPGQGAGGYTF; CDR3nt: TGTGCCACCAGTGAACCGGGACAGGGGGCAGGTGGCTACACCTTC